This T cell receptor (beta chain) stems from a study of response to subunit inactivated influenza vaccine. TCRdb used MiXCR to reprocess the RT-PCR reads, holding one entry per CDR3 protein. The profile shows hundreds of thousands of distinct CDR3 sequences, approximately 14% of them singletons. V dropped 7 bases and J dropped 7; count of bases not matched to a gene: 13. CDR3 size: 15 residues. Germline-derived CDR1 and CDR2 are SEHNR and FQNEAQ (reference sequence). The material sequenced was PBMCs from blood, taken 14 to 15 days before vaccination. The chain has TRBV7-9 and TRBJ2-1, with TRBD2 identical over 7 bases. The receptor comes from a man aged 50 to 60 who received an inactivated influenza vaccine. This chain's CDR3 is CASIRLAVVGNEQFF. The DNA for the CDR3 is TGTGCCAGCATTCGGCTAGCGGTTGTTGGGAATGAGCAGTTCTTC.